The rows below give T cell receptor beta chains drawn from one sample of a study of cytomegalovirus exposure and HLA in healthy donors. Profiling relied on immunoSEQ multiplex PCR, and the TCRdb table lists in-frame clones only, not all of them. The sample holds approximately 100,000 clones; around 66% are singletons and the top ten take 3% to 5%. The specimen was PBMCs. The origin of the receptors is a man aged 30 to 39 in good health and CMV-seronegative. Each CDR3 is given with its conserved first and last residue. D genes are given only for firm matches. Clone size, where shown, is once, few, many, or a class for clones that have expanded.

>TRBV6-5|-|-|TRBJ1-1
TGTGCCAGCAGTTACACAGGGTGGGAGAACACTGAAGCTTTCTTT
CASSYTGWENTEAFF
>TRBV10-3|-|TRBD1|TRBJ2-5
TGTGCCACTGAGACAGGGCCCAGGGAGACCCAGTACTTC
CATETGPRETQYF
>TRBV4-3|-|-|TRBJ2-1
TGCGCCAGCAGCCAAGATTTTCGCTACAATGAGCAGTTCTTC
CASSQDFRYNEQFF
>TRBV9|-|-|TRBJ1-2
TGTGCCAGCAGCGGTTTTTCGGGAGTCGACTATGGCTACACCTTC
CASSGFSGVDYGYTF
>TRBV27|-|-|TRBJ2-3
TGTGCCACTGGGCCGTTTGGGGGGTACACAGATACGCAGTATTTT
CATGPFGGYTDTQYF
>TRBV7-9|-|-|TRBJ1-2
TGTGCCAGCAGCTTAGCGATGGCAGGCTATGGCTGCACCTTC
CASSLAMAGYGCTF
>TRBV5-1|once|-|TRBJ1-2
TGCGCGAGCCGGGGGAGCTGGGGCTACACCTTC
CASRGSWGYTF
>TRBV7-3|-|-|TRBJ2-1
TGTGCCAGCAGCCCACGTCAAGCACGCAATGAGCAGTTCTTC
CASSPRQARNEQFF
>TRBV6-1|few|TRBD2|TRBJ2-2
TGTGCCAGCAGTGGACTAGCGGGAGGGCCCGGGGAGCTGTTTTTT
CASSGLAGGPGELFF
>TRBV6-4|once|TRBD1|TRBJ2-4
TGTGCCAGCAGTACATCACAGGGGGCGGGGAACATTCAGTACTTC
CASSTSQGAGNIQYF
>TRBV7-7|-|TRBD2|TRBJ2-3
TGTGCTAGCAGCCTCGGACTAGCAGAAGATACGCAGTATTTT
CASSLGLAEDTQYF
>TRBV2|-|TRBD2|TRBJ2-2
TGTGCCAGCATTAGACTAGCGGGGGACACCGGGGAGCTGTTTTTT
CASIRLAGDTGELFF
>TRBV6-1|-|-|TRBJ1-5
TGTGCCAGCAGTGAAACGGGCGGGGGGCAGCCCCAGCATTTT
CASSETGGGQPQHF
>TRBV7-8|-|TRBD2|TRBJ2-1
TGTGCCAGCAGCACGCGGACTAGCGGGGGCAATGAGCAGTTCTTC
CASSTRTSGGNEQFF
>TRBV7-9|-|-|TRBJ1-1
TGTGCCAGCAGACAATTTGCCCCTGGGCAGGGCTCTGAAGCTTTCTTT
CASRQFAPGQGSEAFF
>TRBV4-3|-|TRBD1|TRBJ2-7
TGCGCCAGCAGCCCGGGACAGGGTTTTTACGAGCAGTACTTC
CASSPGQGFYEQYF
>TRBV2|few|-|TRBJ1-3
TGTGCCAGCAGGACCGGGACACTTGGAAACACCATATATTTT
CASRTGTLGNTIYF
>TRBV13|-|-|TRBJ2-7
TGTGCCAGCAGCTTAGAACAGTCCTACGAGCAGTACTTC
CASSLEQSYEQYF
>TRBV4-1|-|-|TRBJ2-5
TGCGCCAGCAGCCAGGTGAGGGAGACCCAGTACTTC
CASSQVRETQYF
>TRBV7-6|few|TRBD1|TRBJ2-6
TGTGCCAGCAGCTTAGCTGGGGGACAGGTCTCTGGGGCCAACGTCCTGACTTTC
CASSLAGGQVSGANVLTF
>TRBV4-2|few|-|TRBJ2-7
TGTGCCAGCAGCCAAGATATAACCAGACGAGAGGGCGAGCAGTACTTC
CASSQDITRREGEQYF
>TRBV5-1|-|-|TRBJ2-4
TGCGCCAGCAGCTTGGCCGTCGGGGGTATTCAGTACTTC
CASSLAVGGIQYF
>TRBV7-9|-|-|TRBJ2-7
TGTGCCAGCAGTTCAAAAGCCTTGCAGGCGAACGAGCAGTACTTC
CASSSKALQANEQYF
>TRBV20-1|few|TRBD1|TRBJ2-7
TGCAGTGCGGGACAGGGTACCGAGCAGTACTTC
CSAGQGTEQYF
>TRBV4-1|few|TRBD1|TRBJ1-2
TGCGCCAGCAGCTCAGGAGTCCGGGACAGGGAGAGGTACTACACCTTC
CASSSGVRDRERYYTF
>TRBV15|once|-|TRBJ2-7
TGTGCCACCAGCAGGGGGCGGAGACCCGAGCAGTACTTC
CATSRGRRPEQYF
>TRBV19|-|-|TRBJ1-4
TGTGCCGTTAAGGGACGGGGGGGCGAAAAACTGTTTTTT
CAVKGRGGEKLFF
>TRBV6-1|once|-|TRBJ1-1
TGTGCCAGCAGTGGACAGACGAACACTGAAGCTTTCTTT
CASSGQTNTEAFF
>TRBV5-1|-|TRBD2|TRBJ2-7
TGCGCCAGCAGCCCGACTAGCGGGAGCTCCTACGAGCAGTACTTC
CASSPTSGSSYEQYF
>TRBV4-1|-|-|TRBJ2-1
TGCGCCAGCAGCTCCCGGCTAGCAGAGGGCAATGAGCAGTTCTTC
CASSSRLAEGNEQFF
>TRBV27|few|-|TRBJ1-1
TGTGCCAGCAGTTTTAGAGGGATCAACACTGAAGCTTTCTTT
CASSFRGINTEAFF
>TRBV10-3|-|TRBD2|TRBJ2-1
TGTGCCATCAGTGAGGGGACTAACGTATACAATGAGCAGTTCTTC
CAISEGTNVYNEQFF
>TRBV7-9|-|-|TRBJ2-1
TGTGCCAGCAGTTTTACGTCCCCTACCTACAATGAGCAGTTCTTC
CASSFTSPTYNEQFF
>TRBV20-1|few|-|TRBJ1-1
TGCAGTGCCACCCGGGGAACTGAAGCTTTCTTT
CSATRGTEAFF
>TRBV10-3|-|-|TRBJ1-2
TGTGCCATCAGGTGGGGGGGAAACTATGGCTACACCTTC
CAIRWGGNYGYTF
>TRBV7-9|-|-|TRBJ2-7
TGTTCCAGCAGCTCCTCTTACGAGCAGTACTTC
CSSSSSYEQYF
>TRBV10-3|-|TRBD2|TRBJ2-7
TGTGCCATCAAGGGACTAGCACGCGAGCAGTACTTC
CAIKGLAREQYF
>TRBV28|-|-|TRBJ2-7
TGTGCCAGCAGTAAGGTGCTAGGCGGGTACGAGCAGTACTTC
CASSKVLGGYEQYF
>TRBV7-8|-|TRBD1|TRBJ1-4
TGTGCCAGCAGCTTTGGGACAGGATCGGAAAAACTGTTTTTT
CASSFGTGSEKLFF
>TRBV9|-|TRBD2|TRBJ2-3
TGTGCCAGCAGCGTAGGCGGACTAGCGGCAGATACGCAGTATTTT
CASSVGGLAADTQYF
>TRBV5-4|-|TRBD1|TRBJ1-2
TGTGCCAGCAGCCCCGACAGGGTCTGGGGCTACACCTTC
CASSPDRVWGYTF
>TRBV9|few|TRBD2|TRBJ2-3
TGTGCCAGCAGCGTAGGGGAGCGGGGGGCGACAGATACGCAGTATTTT
CASSVGERGATDTQYF
>TRBV19|-|-|TRBJ2-5
TGTGCCAGTAGTATGGGGCGAGAGACCCAGTACTTC
CASSMGRETQYF
>TRBV19|-|TRBD2|TRBJ2-3
TGTGCCAGTAGTATAGGAGCGGGAGGCACAGATACGCAGTATTTT
CASSIGAGGTDTQYF
>TRBV2|few|TRBD1|TRBJ2-7
TGTGCCAGCAGTGCCGGGACAGAAAAATACGAGCAGTACTTC
CASSAGTEKYEQYF
>TRBV6-1|-|TRBD1|TRBJ2-7
TGTGCCAGCAGCTCCCGACAGGGGGAAAGCGAGCAGTACTTC
CASSSRQGESEQYF
>TRBV10-2|-|-|TRBJ1-1
TGCGCCAGCAGTGGTCGGGGGTTCGACACTGAAGCTTTCTTT
CASSGRGFDTEAFF
>TRBV4-1|-|-|TRBJ2-2
TGCGCCAGCAGCCCAGCCAGGGCCTCCGGGGAGCTGTTTTTT
CASSPARASGELFF
>TRBV19|-|-|TRBJ1-2
TGTGCCAGTAGTATTTGGGGGCAGGACCACTATGGCTACACCTTC
CASSIWGQDHYGYTF
>TRBV5-1|-|-|TRBJ2-1
TGCGCCAGCAGGGAGGTTACCTACAATGAGCAGTTCTTC
CASREVTYNEQFF
>TRBV14|few|TRBD2|TRBJ2-7
TGTGCCAGCAGCCAAGCTAGCGGGAACTCCTACGAGCAGTACTTC
CASSQASGNSYEQYF
>TRBV9|-|-|TRBJ2-5
TGTGCCAGCAGCGTAGCGGGGAAAGAGACCCAGTACTTC
CASSVAGKETQYF
>TRBV27|-|TRBD2|TRBJ2-5
TGTGCCAGCAGTGCGGGACTAGCAGAGACCCAGTACTTC
CASSAGLAETQYF
>TRBV7-3|-|-|TRBJ1-1
TGTGCCAGCAGCTTAACAGGAGGTACTGAAGCTTTCTTT
CASSLTGGTEAFF
>TRBV9|-|TRBD1|TRBJ1-5
TGTGCCAGCAGCACAGGGGGCGTCCAGCCCCAGCATTTT
CASSTGGVQPQHF
>TRBV6-5|-|-|TRBJ2-2
TGTGCCAGCAGTTACGAGGGTCGGGGAACCGGGGAGCTGTTTTTT
CASSYEGRGTGELFF
>TRBV18|-|TRBD2|TRBJ2-1
TGTGCCAGCTCAAGCACCGGGACTAGCGGGGGTTCCGGGTACAATGAGCAGTTCTTC
CASSSTGTSGGSGYNEQFF
>TRBV2|-|-|TRBJ2-1
TGTGCCAGCAGGGACACGGGGGATTACAATGAGCAGTTCTTC
CASRDTGDYNEQFF